A selection of T cell receptor beta chains follows, all from one sample in a study of PD-1 blockade in classical Hodgkin lymphoma. This table comes from immunoSEQ multiplex PCR, and its TCRdb copy is limited to in-frame clones, with some not included. The table lists roughly 13,000 clones, under 80% of them singletons. The material sequenced was peripheral blood mononuclear cells (PBMCs), taken before the second cycle of nivolumab. Every receptor here comes from a human donor with classical Hodgkin lymphoma. Both conserved end residues are trimmed from each CDR3. Expanded clones get a size class; other rows say once, few or many, or leave the size out.

abundance: few
v_gene: TRBV18
CDR3aa: ASWEAEFSGNTIY

abundance: .
v_gene: TRBV7-8
CDR3aa: ASSLQQANSPLH

abundance: medium-sized
v_gene: TRBV27
CDR3aa: ASSPAANYGYT

abundance: .
v_gene: TRBV29-1
CDR3aa: SVARQGPGEQY

abundance: .
v_gene: TRBV5-4
CDR3aa: ASSLADTQETQY

abundance: .
v_gene: TRBV6-5
CDR3aa: ASGSTGNTYEQY

abundance: once
v_gene: TRBV18
CDR3aa: ASSLSTSGGYEQY

abundance: .
v_gene: TRBV9
CDR3aa: ASSVSLGHGYT

abundance: few
v_gene: TRBV11-2
CDR3aa: ASSLAGGSYEQY

abundance: .
v_gene: TRBV27
CDR3aa: ASGPGQGFPYNSPLH

abundance: .
v_gene: TRBV11-2
CDR3aa: ASRIGGGARVDEQY

abundance: medium-sized
v_gene: TRBV30
CDR3aa: AWQDGDINQPQH

abundance: .
v_gene: TRBV19
CDR3aa: ASSRQGRIVLDTQY

abundance: .
v_gene: TRBV18
CDR3aa: ASQPNTGELF

abundance: .
v_gene: TRBV6-1
CDR3aa: ASRTGSVANEKLF

abundance: .
v_gene: TRBV6-5
CDR3aa: ASSSRATHQPQH

abundance: once
v_gene: TRBV19
CDR3aa: ASVPPQAPEAF

abundance: .
v_gene: TRBV7-2
CDR3aa: ASRWAGSYNEQF

abundance: few
v_gene: TRBV5-1
CDR3aa: ASSLVAGRQETQY

abundance: .
v_gene: TRBV2
CDR3aa: ASSGQRGGADTQY

abundance: .
v_gene: TRBV13
CDR3aa: ASSLEDRGGYT

abundance: few
v_gene: TRBV18
CDR3aa: ASSPQRQKVNQPQH

abundance: .
v_gene: TRBV5-1
CDR3aa: ASSLGRVSYEQY

abundance: once
v_gene: TRBV5-6
CDR3aa: ASSLRGSRGYT

abundance: .
v_gene: TRBV18
CDR3aa: ASSPEGAEQY

abundance: .
v_gene: TRBV6-5
CDR3aa: ASSYSDRAGNTIY

abundance: .
v_gene: TRBV7-3
CDR3aa: ASSLPSWRNRLLNTDTQY

abundance: few
v_gene: TRBV6-6
CDR3aa: ASTYGGAGQPQH

abundance: .
v_gene: TRBV6-5
CDR3aa: ASSYGVGDQPQH

abundance: .
v_gene: TRBV6-5
CDR3aa: ASSYSSENTEAF

abundance: .
v_gene: TRBV7-2
CDR3aa: ASSFVTGSANYGYT

abundance: .
v_gene: TRBV6-5
CDR3aa: ASTLLETQY

abundance: .
v_gene: TRBV5-4
CDR3aa: ASSFRGISYEQY

abundance: .
v_gene: TRBV4-1
CDR3aa: ASSPWTGANGYT

abundance: .
v_gene: TRBV5-1
CDR3aa: ASSPSGQGNEKLF

abundance: .
v_gene: TRBV29-1
CDR3aa: SVEENSRGTQY

abundance: .
v_gene: TRBV7-9
CDR3aa: ASRRQGAVQRDNEQF

abundance: once
v_gene: TRBV11-2
CDR3aa: ASSLDRGGYRSYEQY

abundance: few
v_gene: TRBV18
CDR3aa: ASSPQGATGNTIY